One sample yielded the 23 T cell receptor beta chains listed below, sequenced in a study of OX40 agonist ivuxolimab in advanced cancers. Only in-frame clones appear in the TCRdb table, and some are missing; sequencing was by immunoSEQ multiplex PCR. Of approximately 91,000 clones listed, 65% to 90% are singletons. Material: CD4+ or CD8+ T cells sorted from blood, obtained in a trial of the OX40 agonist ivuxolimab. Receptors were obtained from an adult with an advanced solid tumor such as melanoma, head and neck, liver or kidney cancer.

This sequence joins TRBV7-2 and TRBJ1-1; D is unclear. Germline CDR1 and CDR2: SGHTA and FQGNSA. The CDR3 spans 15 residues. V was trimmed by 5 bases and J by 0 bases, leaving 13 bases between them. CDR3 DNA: TGTGCCAGCAGCCCCCCCCAGCAGGTGAACACTGAAGCTTTCTTT. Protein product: CASSPPQQVNTEAFF. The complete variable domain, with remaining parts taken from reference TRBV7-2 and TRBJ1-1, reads GAGVSQSPSNKVTEKGKDVELRCDPISGHTALYWYRQSLGQGLEFLIYFQGNSAPDKSGLPSDRFSAERTGGSVSTLTIQRTQQEDSAVYLCASSPPQQVNTEAFFGQGTRLTVV.

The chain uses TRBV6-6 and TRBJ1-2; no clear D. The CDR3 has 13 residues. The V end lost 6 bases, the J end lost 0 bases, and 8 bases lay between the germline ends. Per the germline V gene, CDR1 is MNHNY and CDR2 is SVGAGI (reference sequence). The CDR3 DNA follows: TGTGCCAGCAGCCCCGAACCTAACTATGGCTACACCTTC. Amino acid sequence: CASSPEPNYGYTF.

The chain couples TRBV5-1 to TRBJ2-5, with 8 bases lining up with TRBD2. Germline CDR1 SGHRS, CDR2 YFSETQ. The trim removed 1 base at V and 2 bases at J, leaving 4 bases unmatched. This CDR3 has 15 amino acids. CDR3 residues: CASSLSSGGQETQYF. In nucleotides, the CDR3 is TGCGCCAGCAGCTTGTCCAGCGGGGGTCAAGAGACCCAGTACTTC.

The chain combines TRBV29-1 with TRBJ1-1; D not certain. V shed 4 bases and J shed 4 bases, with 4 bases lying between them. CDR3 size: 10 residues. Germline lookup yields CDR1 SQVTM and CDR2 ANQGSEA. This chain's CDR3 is CSVVITEAFF. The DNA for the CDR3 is TGCAGCGTTGTGATCACTGAAGCTTTCTTT.

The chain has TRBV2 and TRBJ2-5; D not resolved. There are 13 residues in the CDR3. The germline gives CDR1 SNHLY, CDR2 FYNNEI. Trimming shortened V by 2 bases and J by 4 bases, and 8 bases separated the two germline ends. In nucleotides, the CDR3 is TGTGCCAGCAGTGAACTAACGGTAGAGACCCAGTACTTC. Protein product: CASSELTVETQYF. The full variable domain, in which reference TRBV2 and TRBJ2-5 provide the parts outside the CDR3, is EPEVTQTPSHQVTQMGQEVILRCVPISNHLYFYWYRQILGQKVEFLVSFYNNEISEKSEIFDDQFSVERPDGSNFTLKIRSTKLEDSAMYFCASSELTVETQYFGPGTRLLVL.

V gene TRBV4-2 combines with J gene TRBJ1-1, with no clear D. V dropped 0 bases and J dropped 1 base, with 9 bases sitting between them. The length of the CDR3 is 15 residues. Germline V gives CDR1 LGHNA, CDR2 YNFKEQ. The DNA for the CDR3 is TGTGCCAGCAGCCAAGAAGGCAGTTGGAACACTGAAGCTTTCTTT. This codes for CASSQEGSWNTEAFF.

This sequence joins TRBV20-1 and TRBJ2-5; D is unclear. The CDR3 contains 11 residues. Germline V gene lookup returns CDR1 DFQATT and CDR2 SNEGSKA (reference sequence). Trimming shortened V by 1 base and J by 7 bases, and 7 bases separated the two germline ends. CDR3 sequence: CSARALGTQYF. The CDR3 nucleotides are TGCAGTGCTAGAGCTTTGGGGACCCAGTACTTC.

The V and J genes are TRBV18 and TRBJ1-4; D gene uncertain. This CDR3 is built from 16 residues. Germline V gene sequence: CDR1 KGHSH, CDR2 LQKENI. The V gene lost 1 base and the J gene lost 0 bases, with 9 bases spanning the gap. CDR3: CASSPLNSPTNEKLFF. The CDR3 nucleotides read TGTGCCAGCTCACCACTTAACAGCCCAACTAATGAAAAACTGTTTTTT.

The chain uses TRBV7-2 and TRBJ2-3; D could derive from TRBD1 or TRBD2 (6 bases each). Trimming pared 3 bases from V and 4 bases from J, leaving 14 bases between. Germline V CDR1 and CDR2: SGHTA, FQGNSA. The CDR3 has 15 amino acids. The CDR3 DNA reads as TGTGCCAGCAGCTTCCAAGGGGGGATTTCAGATACGCAGTATTTT. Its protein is CASSFQGGISDTQYF.

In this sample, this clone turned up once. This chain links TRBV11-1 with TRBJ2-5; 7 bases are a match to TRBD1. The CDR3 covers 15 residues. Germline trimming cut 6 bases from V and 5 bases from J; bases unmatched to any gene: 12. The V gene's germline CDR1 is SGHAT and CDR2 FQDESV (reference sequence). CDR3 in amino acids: CASSFGTVLGETQYF. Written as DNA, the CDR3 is TGTGCCAGCAGTTTCGGGACAGTCCTCGGGGAGACCCAGTACTTC.

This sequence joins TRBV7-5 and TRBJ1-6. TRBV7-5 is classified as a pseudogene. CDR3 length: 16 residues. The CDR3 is CVRSLARPGRGSPLHF. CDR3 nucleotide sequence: TGTGTCAGAAGCTTAGCTCGTCCAGGGAGAGGTTCACCCCTCCACTTT.

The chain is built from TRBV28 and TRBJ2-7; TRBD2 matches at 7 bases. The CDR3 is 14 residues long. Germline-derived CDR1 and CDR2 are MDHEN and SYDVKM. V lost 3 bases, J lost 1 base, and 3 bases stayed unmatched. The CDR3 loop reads CASSLSSGSYEQYF. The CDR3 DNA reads TGTGCCAGCAGTTTGAGTAGCGGGTCCTACGAGCAGTACTTC.

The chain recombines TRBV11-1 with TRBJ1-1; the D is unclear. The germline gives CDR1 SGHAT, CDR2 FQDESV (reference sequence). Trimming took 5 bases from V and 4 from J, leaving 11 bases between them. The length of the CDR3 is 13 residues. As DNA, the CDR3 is TGTGCCAGCAGCACCCCCCGGGGCACTGAAGCTTTCTTT. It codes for CASSTPRGTEAFF. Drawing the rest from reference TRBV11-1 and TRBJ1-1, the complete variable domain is EAEVAQSPRYKITEKSQAVAFWCDPISGHATLYWYRQILGQGPELLVQFQDESVVDDSQLPKDRFSAERLKGVDSTLKIQPAELGDSAMYLCASSTPRGTEAFFGQGTRLTVV.

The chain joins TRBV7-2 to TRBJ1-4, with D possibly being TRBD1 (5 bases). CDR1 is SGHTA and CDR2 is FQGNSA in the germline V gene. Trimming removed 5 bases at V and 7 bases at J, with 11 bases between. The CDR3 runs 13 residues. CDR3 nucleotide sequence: TGTGCCAGCAGCCTGCCCGGGGGTGAAAAACTGTTTTTT. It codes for CASSLPGGEKLFF.

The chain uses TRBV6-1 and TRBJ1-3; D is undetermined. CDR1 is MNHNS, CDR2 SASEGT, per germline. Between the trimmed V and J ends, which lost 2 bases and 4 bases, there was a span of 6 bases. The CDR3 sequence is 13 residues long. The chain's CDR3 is CASSESPGNTIYF. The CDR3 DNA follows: TGTGCCAGCAGTGAAAGTCCCGGAAACACCATATATTTT.

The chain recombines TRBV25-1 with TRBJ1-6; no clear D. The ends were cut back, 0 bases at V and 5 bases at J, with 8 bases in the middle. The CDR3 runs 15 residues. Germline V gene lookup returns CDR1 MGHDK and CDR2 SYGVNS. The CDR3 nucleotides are TGTGCCAGCAGTGAATATGCGGGCGATAATTCACCCCTCCACTTT. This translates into CASSEYAGDNSPLHF.

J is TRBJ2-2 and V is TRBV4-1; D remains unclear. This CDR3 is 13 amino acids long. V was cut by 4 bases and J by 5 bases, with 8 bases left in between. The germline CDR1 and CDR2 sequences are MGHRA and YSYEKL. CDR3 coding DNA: TGCGCCAGCAGCCCCATCGGGACCGGGGAGCTGTTTTTT. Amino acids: CASSPIGTGELFF.

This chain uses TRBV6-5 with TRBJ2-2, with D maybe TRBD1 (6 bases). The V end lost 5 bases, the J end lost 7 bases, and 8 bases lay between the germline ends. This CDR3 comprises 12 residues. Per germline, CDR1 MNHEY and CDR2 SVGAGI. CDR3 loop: CASSQDSGELFF. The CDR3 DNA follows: TGTGCCAGCAGTCAGGACAGCGGGGAGCTGTTTTTT.

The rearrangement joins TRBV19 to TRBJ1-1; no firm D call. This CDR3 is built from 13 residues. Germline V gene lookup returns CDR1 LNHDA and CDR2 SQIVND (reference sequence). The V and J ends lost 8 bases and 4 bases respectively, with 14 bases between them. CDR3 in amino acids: CASQWAGSTEAFF. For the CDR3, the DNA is TGTGCCAGTCAGTGGGCGGGCAGCACTGAAGCTTTCTTT.

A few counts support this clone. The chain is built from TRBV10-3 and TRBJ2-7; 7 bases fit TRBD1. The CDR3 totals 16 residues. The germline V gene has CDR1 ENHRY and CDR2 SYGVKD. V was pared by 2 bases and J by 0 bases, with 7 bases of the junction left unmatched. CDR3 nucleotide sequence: TGTGCCATCAGTGAGAGCCAAGGGGGCGGCTCCTACGAGCAGTACTTC. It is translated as CAISESQGGGSYEQYF.

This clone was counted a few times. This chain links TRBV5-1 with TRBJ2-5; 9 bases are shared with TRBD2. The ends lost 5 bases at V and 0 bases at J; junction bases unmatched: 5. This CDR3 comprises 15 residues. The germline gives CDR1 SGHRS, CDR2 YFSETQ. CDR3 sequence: CASSFSGGNQETQYF. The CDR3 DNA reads TGCGCCAGCAGTTTTAGCGGGGGTAACCAAGAGACCCAGTACTTC.

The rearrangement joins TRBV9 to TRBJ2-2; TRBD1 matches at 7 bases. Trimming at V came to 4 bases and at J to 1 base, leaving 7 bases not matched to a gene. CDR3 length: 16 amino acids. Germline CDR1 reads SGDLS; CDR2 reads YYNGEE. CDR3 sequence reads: CASSPQTGLNTGELFF. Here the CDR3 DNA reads TGTGCCAGCAGCCCACAGACAGGGCTGAACACCGGGGAGCTGTTTTTT.

CDR3 nucleotide sequence: TGCGCCAGCAGCGCACAGGAGCCGGCTGAAAAACTGTTTTTT. Its translation is CASSAQEPAEKLFF. This sequence joins TRBV5-1 and TRBJ1-4; tentatively, D is TRBD1 (5 bases). CDR1 SGHRS and CDR2 YFSETQ come from the germline V gene. This CDR3 has 14 amino acids. Trimming shortened V by 4 bases and J by 7 bases, and 14 bases separated the two germline ends.